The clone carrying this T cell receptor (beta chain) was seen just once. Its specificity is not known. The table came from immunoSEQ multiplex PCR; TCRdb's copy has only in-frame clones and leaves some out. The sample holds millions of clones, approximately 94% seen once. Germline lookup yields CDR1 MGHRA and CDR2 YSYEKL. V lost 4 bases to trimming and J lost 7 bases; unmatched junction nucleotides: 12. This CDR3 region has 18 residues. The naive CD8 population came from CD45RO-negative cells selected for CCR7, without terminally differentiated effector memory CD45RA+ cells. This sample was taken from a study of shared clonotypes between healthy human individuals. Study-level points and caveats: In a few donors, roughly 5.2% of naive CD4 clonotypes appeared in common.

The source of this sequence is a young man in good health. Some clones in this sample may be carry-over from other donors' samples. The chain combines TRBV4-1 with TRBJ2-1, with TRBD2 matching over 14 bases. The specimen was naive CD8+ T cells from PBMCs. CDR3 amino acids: CASSPGLAGEGVSNEQFF. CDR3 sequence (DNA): TGCGCCAGCAGCCCGGGACTAGCGGGAGAGGGGGTTTCGAATGAGCAGTTCTTC.